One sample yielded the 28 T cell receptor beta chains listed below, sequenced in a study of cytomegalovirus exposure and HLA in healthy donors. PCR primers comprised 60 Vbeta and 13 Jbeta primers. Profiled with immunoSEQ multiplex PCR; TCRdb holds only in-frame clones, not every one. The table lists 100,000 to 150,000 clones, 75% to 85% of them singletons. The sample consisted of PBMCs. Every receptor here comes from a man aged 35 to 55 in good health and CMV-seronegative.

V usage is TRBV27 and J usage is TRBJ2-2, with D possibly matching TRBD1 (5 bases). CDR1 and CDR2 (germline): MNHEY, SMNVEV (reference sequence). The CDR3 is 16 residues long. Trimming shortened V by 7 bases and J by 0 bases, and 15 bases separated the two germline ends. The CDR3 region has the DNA TGTGCCAGCACAATAGGGCCAGGGTCGAACACCGGGGAGCTGTTTTTT. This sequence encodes CASTIGPGSNTGELFF.

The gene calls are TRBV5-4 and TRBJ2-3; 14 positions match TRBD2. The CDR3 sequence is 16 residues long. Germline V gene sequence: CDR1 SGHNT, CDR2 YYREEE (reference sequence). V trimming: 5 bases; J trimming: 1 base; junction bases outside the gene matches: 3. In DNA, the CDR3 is TGTGCCAGCAGACCGGGACTAGCGGGGGGCACAGATACGCAGTATTTT. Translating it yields CASRPGLAGGTDTQYF.

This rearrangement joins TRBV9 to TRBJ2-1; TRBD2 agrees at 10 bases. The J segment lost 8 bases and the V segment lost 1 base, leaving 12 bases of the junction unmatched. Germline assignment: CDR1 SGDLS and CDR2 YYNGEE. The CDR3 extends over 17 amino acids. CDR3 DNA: TGTGCCAGCAGCGTACTTGAGGGGAGCGGGGGGGCCTATGAGCAGTTCTTC. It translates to CASSVLEGSGGAYEQFF.

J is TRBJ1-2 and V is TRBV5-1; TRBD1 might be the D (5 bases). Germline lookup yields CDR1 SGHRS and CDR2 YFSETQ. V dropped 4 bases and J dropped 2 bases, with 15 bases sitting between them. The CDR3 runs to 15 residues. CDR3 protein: CASSRNADSNYGYTF. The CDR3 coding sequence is TGCGCCAGCAGCAGAAACGCAGACAGCAACTATGGCTACACCTTC.

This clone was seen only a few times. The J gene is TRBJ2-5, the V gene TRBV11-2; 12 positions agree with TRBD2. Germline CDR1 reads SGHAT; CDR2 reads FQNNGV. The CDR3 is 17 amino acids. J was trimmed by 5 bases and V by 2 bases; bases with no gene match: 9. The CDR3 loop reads CASSLSLAGGPWETQYF. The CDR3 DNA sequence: TGTGCCAGCAGCTTAAGTCTAGCGGGGGGGCCTTGGGAGACCCAGTACTTC.

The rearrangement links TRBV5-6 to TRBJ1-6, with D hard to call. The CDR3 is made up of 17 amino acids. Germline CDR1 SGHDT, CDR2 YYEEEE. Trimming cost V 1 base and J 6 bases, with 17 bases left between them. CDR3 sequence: CASSLNDLGGSNSPLHF. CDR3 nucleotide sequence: TGTGCCAGCAGCTTGAATGACTTAGGTGGTTCTAATTCACCCCTCCACTTT.

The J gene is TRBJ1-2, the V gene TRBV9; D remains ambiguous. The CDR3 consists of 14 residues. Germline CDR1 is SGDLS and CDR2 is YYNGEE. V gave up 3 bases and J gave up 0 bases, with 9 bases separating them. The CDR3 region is CASSDDGANYGYTF. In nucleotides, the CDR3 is TGTGCCAGCAGCGACGACGGAGCTAACTATGGCTACACCTTC.

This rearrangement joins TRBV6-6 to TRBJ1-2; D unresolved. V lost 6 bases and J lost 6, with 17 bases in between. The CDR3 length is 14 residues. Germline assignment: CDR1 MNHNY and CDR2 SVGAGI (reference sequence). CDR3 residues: CASSAGRDLNGYTF. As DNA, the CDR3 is TGTGCCAGCAGCGCGGGTCGCGATCTTAATGGCTACACCTTC.

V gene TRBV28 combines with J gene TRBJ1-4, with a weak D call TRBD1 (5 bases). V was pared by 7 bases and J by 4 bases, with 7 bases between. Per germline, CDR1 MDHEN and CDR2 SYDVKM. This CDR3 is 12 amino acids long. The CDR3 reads CASIGGNEKLFF. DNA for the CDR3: TGTGCCAGCATCGGGGGTAATGAAAAACTGTTTTTT.

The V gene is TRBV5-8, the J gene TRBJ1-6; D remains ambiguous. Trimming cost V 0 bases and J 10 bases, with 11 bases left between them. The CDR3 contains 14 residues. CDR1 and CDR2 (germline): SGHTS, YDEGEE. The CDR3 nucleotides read TGTGCCAGCAGCTTGGCGGGGAAGGAGTCACCCCTCCACTTT. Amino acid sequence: CASSLAGKESPLHF.

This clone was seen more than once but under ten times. The CDR3 here is CASSLQAAPSNQPQHF. The CDR3 region has the DNA TGTGCCAGCAGCTTACAGGCAGCTCCTAGCAATCAGCCCCAGCATTTT. The chain links TRBV7-8 to TRBJ1-5; D uncertain. Germline CDR1 and CDR2: SGHVS and FQNEAQ. The V end lost 2 bases, the J end lost 0 bases, and 11 bases lay between the germline ends. The CDR3 is 16 residues long.

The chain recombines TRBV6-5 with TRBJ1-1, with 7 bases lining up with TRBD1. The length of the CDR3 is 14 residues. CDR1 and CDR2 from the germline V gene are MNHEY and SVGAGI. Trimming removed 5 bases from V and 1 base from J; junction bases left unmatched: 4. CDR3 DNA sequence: TGTGCCAGCAGTCCCGGGACAGAGAACACTGAAGCTTTCTTT. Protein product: CASSPGTENTEAFF.

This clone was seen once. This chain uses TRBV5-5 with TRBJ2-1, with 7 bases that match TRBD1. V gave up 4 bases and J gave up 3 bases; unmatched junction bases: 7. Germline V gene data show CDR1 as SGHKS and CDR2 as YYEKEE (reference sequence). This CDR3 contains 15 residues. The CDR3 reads CASSPSQGVYNEQFF. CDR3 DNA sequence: TGTGCCAGCAGCCCCAGTCAGGGGGTCTACAATGAGCAGTTCTTC.

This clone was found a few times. The CDR3, as DNA: TGTGCCAGCAGCTCGGATGGGGGGTCGGGGCCCCTCCACTTT. Translated, it gives CASSSDGGSGPLHF. The chain recombines TRBV5-6 with TRBJ1-6; tentatively, D is TRBD1 (5 bases). The CDR3 loop spans 14 amino acids. Trimming took off 3 bases at V and 13 bases at J, with 17 bases between the two ends. Germline V gives CDR1 SGHDT, CDR2 YYEEEE.

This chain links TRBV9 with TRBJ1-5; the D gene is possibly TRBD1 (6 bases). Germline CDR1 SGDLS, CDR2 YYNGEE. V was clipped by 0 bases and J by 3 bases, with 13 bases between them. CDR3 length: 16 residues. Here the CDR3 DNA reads TGTGCCAGCAGCGTAGCGCGGACAGAAACCAATCAGCCCCAGCATTTT. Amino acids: CASSVARTETNQPQHF.

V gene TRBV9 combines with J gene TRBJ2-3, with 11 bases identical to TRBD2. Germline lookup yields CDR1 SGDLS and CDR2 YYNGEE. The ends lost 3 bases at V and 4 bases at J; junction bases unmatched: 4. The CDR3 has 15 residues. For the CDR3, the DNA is TGTGCCAGCAGCGCTAGCGGGGGGAGCCCAGATACGCAGTATTTT. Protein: CASSASGGSPDTQYF.

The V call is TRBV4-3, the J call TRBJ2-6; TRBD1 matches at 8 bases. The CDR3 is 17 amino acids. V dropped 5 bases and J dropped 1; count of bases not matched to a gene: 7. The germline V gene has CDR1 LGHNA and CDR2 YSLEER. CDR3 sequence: CASSNGQGTSGANVLTF. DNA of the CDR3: TGCGCCAGCAGCAACGGACAGGGAACTTCTGGGGCCAACGTCCTGACTTTC.

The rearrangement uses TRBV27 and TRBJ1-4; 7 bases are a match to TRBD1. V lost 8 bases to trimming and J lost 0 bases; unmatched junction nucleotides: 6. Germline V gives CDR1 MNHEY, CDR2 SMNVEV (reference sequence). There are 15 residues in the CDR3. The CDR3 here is CASGSGGATNEKLFF. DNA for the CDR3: TGTGCCAGCGGTTCAGGGGGAGCAACTAATGAAAAACTGTTTTTT.

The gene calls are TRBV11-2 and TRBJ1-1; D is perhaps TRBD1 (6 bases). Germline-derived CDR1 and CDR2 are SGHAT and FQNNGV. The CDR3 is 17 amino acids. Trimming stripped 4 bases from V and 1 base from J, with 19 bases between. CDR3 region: CASSSSGAGTRNTEAFF. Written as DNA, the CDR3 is TGTGCCAGCAGCTCGAGTGGAGCCGGGACAAGGAACACTGAAGCTTTCTTT. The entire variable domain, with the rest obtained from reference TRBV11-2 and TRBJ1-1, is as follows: EAGVAQSPRYKIIEKRQSVAFWCNPISGHATLYWYQQILGQGPKLLIQFQNNGVVDDSQLPKDRFSAERLKGVDSTLKIQPAKLEDSAVYLCASSSSGAGTRNTEAFFGQGTRLTVV.

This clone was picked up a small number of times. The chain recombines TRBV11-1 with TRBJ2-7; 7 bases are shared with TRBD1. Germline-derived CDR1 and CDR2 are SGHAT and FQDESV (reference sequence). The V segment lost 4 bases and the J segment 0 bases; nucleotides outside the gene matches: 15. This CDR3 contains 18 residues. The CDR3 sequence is CASSSVLQYGTASYEQYF. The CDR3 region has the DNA TGTGCCAGCAGCTCCGTCCTCCAATACGGGACAGCCTCCTACGAGCAGTACTTC.

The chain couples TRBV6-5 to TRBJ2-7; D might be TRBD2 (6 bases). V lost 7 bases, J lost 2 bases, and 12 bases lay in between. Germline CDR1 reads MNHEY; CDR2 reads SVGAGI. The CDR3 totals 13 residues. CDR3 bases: TGTGCCAGCACCCCGGGAGTTCCCTACGAGCAGTACTTC. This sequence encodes CASTPGVPYEQYF.

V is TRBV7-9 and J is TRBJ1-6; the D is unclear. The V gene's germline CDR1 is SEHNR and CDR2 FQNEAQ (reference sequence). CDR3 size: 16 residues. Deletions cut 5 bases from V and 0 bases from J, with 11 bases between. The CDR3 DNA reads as TGTGCCAGCAGCCACAATAGAGGCTCCTATAATTCACCCCTCCACTTT. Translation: CASSHNRGSYNSPLHF.

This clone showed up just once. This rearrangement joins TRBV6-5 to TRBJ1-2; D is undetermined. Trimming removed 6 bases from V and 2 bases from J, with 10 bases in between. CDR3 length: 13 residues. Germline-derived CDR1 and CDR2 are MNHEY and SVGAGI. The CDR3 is CASSDAENYGYTF. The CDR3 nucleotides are TGTGCCAGCAGCGACGCGGAAAACTATGGCTACACCTTC.

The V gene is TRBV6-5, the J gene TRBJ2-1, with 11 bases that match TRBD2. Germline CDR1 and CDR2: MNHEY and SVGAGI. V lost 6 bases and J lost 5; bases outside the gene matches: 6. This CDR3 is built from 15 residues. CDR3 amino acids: CASRDSGGVNNEQFF. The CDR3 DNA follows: TGTGCCAGCAGAGATAGCGGGGGGGTTAACAATGAGCAGTTCTTC.

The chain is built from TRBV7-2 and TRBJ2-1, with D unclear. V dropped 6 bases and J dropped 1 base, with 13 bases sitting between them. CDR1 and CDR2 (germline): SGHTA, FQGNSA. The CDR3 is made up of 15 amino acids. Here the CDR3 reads CASRSMAVSYNEQFF. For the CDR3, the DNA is TGTGCCAGCAGAAGTATGGCGGTTTCCTACAATGAGCAGTTCTTC.

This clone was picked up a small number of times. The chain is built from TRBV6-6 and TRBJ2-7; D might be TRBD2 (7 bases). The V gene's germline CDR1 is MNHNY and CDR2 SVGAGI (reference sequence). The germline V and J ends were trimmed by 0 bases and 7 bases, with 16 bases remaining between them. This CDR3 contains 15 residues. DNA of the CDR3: TGTGCCAGCAGTTACTCGACCGCGGGGGCCTTGGAGCAGTACTTC. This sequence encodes CASSYSTAGALEQYF.

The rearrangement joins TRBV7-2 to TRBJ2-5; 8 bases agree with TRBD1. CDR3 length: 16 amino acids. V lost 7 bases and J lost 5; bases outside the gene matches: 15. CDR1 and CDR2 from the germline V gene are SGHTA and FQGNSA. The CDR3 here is CASTRGGSGGRETQYF. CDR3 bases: TGTGCCAGCACTCGAGGAGGGTCAGGGGGCAGGGAGACCCAGTACTTC.

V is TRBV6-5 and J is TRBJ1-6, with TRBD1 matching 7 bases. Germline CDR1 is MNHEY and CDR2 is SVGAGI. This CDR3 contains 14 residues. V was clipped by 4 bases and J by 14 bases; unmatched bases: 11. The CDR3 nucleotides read TGTGCCAGCAGTTCCGGACAGGCCGTTAGTACCCTCCACTTT. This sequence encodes CASSSGQAVSTLHF.